The rows below give T cell receptor beta chains drawn from one sample of a study of neoadjuvant anti-PD-1 for oral cavity cancer. Clones were read by immunoSEQ multiplex PCR, and TCRdb kept only the in-frame ones, dropping some. Of 72,000 or so clones in the sample, approximately 87% were seen once. The input for sequencing was PBMCs, taken after nivolumab (anti-PD-1) treatment. The receptors derive from a person aged 40 to 85 with oral cavity squamous cell carcinoma. The CDR3 runs from the conserved cysteine through the conserved F or W. A D gene is named only where the DNA matches it firmly. Some rows mark clone size as missing; the rest say once, few, many or name a class of expanded clone.

.	TRBJ1-5	.	TRBV5-5	CASSLREGEPQHF	TGTGCCAGCTCATTACGCGAGGGCGAGCCCCAGCATTTT
once	TRBJ2-2	.	TRBV7-3	CASSSQGSNTGELFF	TGTGCCAGCAGCTCACAGGGCTCGAACACCGGGGAGCTGTTTTTT
.	TRBJ1-2	.	TRBV5-8	CASSLLTGIDARGYTF	TGTGCCAGCAGCTTGCTGACGGGCATCGACGCCAGGGGCTACACCTTC
few	TRBJ1-1	.	TRBV7-3	CASSLLGDWTEAFF	TGTGCCAGCAGCTTACTTGGGGACTGGACTGAAGCTTTCTTT
.	TRBJ2-7	TRBD2	TRBV27	CASSRLLAGGPYEQYF	TGTGCCAGCAGCCGGCTTCTAGCGGGAGGGCCCTACGAGCAGTACTTC
.	TRBJ1-2	.	TRBV10-3	CAISDGDSSYGYTF	TGTGCCATCAGTGATGGGGACTCCAGCTATGGCTACACCTTC
once	TRBJ2-5	.	TRBV7-7	CASSPGLFKETQYF	TGTGCTAGCAGCCCAGGACTATTTAAAGAGACCCAGTACTTC
.	TRBJ1-2	TRBD1	TRBV30	CAWRDRERGYTF	TGTGCCTGGCGGGACAGGGAGCGGGGCTACACCTTC
.	TRBJ2-5	TRBD2	TRBV9	CASSGGLTSGETQYF	TGTGCCAGCAGCGGGGGGTTGACTAGCGGTGAGACCCAGTACTTC
.	TRBJ1-4	.	TRBV9	CASSVVGLSPTNEKLFF	TGTGCCAGCAGCGTAGTAGGCCTCAGCCCAACTAATGAAAAACTGTTTTTT
.	TRBJ1-2	.	TRBV5-4	CASSGSNYGYTF	TGTGCCAGCAGCGGGTCTAACTATGGCTACACCTTC
.	TRBJ2-5	TRBD1	TRBV29-1	CSAAGTGLGTQYF	TGCAGCGCCGCCGGGACAGGGCTAGGGACCCAGTACTTC
.	TRBJ2-1	.	TRBV29-1	CSAGFTDNEQFF	TGCAGCGCCGGTTTCACCGACAATGAGCAGTTCTTC
.	TRBJ2-1	TRBD1	TRBV6-1	CASSGLTGTGLHEQFF	TGTGCCAGCAGTGGTTTAACCGGGACAGGGCTACATGAGCAGTTCTTC
.	TRBJ2-7	TRBD2	TRBV4-1	CASRLGTSGAFYEQYF	TGCGCCAGCAGACTTGGGACTAGCGGGGCGTTCTACGAGCAGTACTTC
few	TRBJ2-6	.	TRBV9	CASSPSTGAYSGANVLTF	TGTGCCAGCAGCCCATCGACAGGAGCTTACTCTGGGGCCAACGTCCTGACTTTC
.	TRBJ2-7	TRBD2	TRBV7-3	CASSSTSASHEQYF	TGTGCCAGCAGCTCTACTAGCGCTAGTCACGAGCAGTACTTC
.	TRBJ2-4	TRBD1	TRBV7-9	CASSKLQGLAKNIQYF	TGTGCCAGCAGCAAACTACAGGGGCTAGCCAAAAACATTCAGTACTTC
.	TRBJ2-5	TRBD2	TRBV7-3	CASGVSGGVQYF	TGTGCCAGCGGTGTTAGCGGGGGGGTCCAGTACTTC
.	TRBJ1-1	.	TRBV7-3	CASSLLPGPVVNTEAFF	TGTGCCAGCAGCTTATTGCCAGGGCCGGTGGTGAACACTGAAGCTTTCTTT
once	TRBJ1-1	.	TRBV5-1	CASSLQTPPNTEAFF	TGCGCCAGCAGCTTGCAGACGCCTCCGAACACTGAAGCTTTCTTT
few	TRBJ1-1	.	TRBV7-8	CASSPRGGRSTEAFF	TGTGCCAGCAGCCCGCGCGGAGGGCGGAGTACTGAAGCTTTCTTT
.	TRBJ1-1	.	TRBV6-5	CASSYSRGAFF	TGTGCCAGCAGTTACTCTCGGGGTGCTTTCTTT
.	TRBJ2-7	TRBD2	TRBV14	CASSPLTSGNYEQYF	TGTGCCAGCAGCCCCCTTACTAGCGGGAACTACGAGCAGTACTTC
.	TRBJ2-7	.	TRBV2	CASSFPNRDNSYEQYF	TGTGCCAGCAGTTTCCCGAACCGGGACAACTCCTACGAGCAGTACTTC
.	TRBJ2-7	TRBD1	TRBV30	CAWSLGDRSSYEQYF	TGTGCCTGGAGTCTGGGGGACAGGTCCTCCTACGAGCAGTACTTC
.	TRBJ2-5	.	TRBV5-1	CASSRLETQYF	TGCGCCAGCAGTAGACTGGAGACCCAGTACTTC
.	TRBJ1-3	.	TRBV10-3	CAIAGPPGNTIYF	TGTGCCATCGCAGGCCCGCCTGGAAACACCATATATTTT
once	TRBJ2-7	.	TRBV10-3	CAIGGKRRNNYEQYF	TGTGCCATCGGGGGCAAACGGCGAAATAACTACGAGCAGTACTTC
.	TRBJ2-1	.	TRBV5-5	CASSPGPANEQFF	TGTGCCAGCAGCCCCGGGCCGGCCAATGAGCAGTTCTTC
.	TRBJ2-2	TRBD1	TRBV5-1	CASSSETGRNTGELFF	TGCGCCAGCAGCTCTGAGACAGGGAGGAACACCGGGGAGCTGTTTTTT
.	TRBJ2-7	TRBD1	TRBV18	CASSPGTGTEGGQYF	TGTGCCAGCTCACCAGGGACAGGGACGGAGGGAGGGCAGTACTTC
.	TRBJ1-3	.	TRBV15	CATSRDRGPGNTIYF	TGTGCCACCAGCAGAGATAGGGGCCCTGGAAACACCATATATTTT
once	TRBJ1-5	.	TRBV19	CASKELGGQQPQHF	TGTGCCAGTAAAGAGCTCGGGGGGCAACAGCCCCAGCATTTT
.	TRBJ2-6	.	TRBV2	CASSVRSGANVLTF	TGTGCCAGCAGTGTTAGGTCGGGGGCCAACGTCCTGACTTTC
.	TRBJ1-5	.	TRBV2	CASNRVGGSNQPQHF	TGTGCCAGCAACCGGGTCGGGGGGTCGAATCAGCCCCAGCATTTT
.	TRBJ2-3	.	TRBV2	CASSEAQVSTDTQYF	TGTGCCAGCAGTGAAGCGCAGGTCTCCACAGATACGCAGTATTTT
few	TRBJ1-4	TRBD1	TRBV7-9	CASSARGLGEKLFF	TGTGCCAGCAGCGCCAGGGGGCTTGGGGAAAAACTGTTTTTT
.	TRBJ2-6	.	TRBV5-1	CASSSRGLLGANVLTF	TGCGCCAGCAGCTCACGAGGGCTTTTAGGGGCCAACGTCCTGACTTTC
.	TRBJ2-7	TRBD2	TRBV6-5	CASSSLAGVYEQYF	TGTGCCAGCAGCTCACTAGCGGGAGTCTACGAGCAGTACTTC
once	TRBJ2-7	TRBD1	TRBV10-3	CAISGGDRGLDEQYF	TGTGCCATCAGTGGAGGAGACAGGGGGCTCGACGAGCAGTACTTC
.	TRBJ2-6	.	TRBV5-1	CASSLEPSALVAGANVLTF	TGCGCCAGCAGCTTGGAGCCTAGCGCCCTTGTAGCCGGGGCCAACGTCCTGACTTTC
.	TRBJ2-7	TRBD2	TRBV29-1	CSVETSGTYEQYF	TGCAGCGTTGAGACTAGCGGGACCTACGAGCAGTACTTC
.	TRBJ2-3	.	TRBV9	CASSVGDFHTDTQYF	TGTGCCAGCAGCGTAGGGGACTTCCACACAGATACGCAGTATTTT
.	TRBJ2-5	TRBD2	TRBV25-1	CASSRERGIQETQYF	TGTGCCAGCAGTCGGGAGCGGGGGATACAAGAGACCCAGTACTTC
.	TRBJ1-5	.	TRBV28	CASSGNQPQHF	TGTGCCAGCTCAGGCAATCAGCCCCAGCATTTT
.	TRBJ2-5	.	TRBV9	CASSVVGQTYQETQYF	TGTGCCAGCAGCGTAGTCGGACAGACTTACCAAGAGACCCAGTACTTC